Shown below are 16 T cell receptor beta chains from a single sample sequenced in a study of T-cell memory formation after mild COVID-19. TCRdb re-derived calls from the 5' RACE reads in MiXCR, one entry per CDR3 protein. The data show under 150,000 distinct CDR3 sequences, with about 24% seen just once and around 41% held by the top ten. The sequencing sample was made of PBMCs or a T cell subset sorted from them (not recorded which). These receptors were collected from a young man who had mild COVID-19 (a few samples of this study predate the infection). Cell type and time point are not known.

CDR3 protein: CASSQDLRHLRSNEQFF. In DNA, the CDR3 is TGCGCCAGCAGCCAAGATCTTAGACACTTAAGATCGAATGAGCAGTTCTTC. The chain combines TRBV4-3 with TRBJ2-1; no reliable D call. This CDR3 has 17 residues. Germline CDR1 reads LGHNA; CDR2 reads YSLEER. Between the trimmed V and J ends, which lost 0 bases and 7 bases, there was a span of 19 bases.

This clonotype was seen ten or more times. CDR3 in DNA: TGTGCCAGCAGCTTAGGTGCCGGGGAGCTGTTTTTT. It yields the protein CASSLGAGELFF. The chain recombines TRBV7-9 with TRBJ2-2; D gene unclear. Trimming removed 1 base from V and 6 bases from J, with 3 bases in between. The CDR3 is 12 amino acids. Germline CDR1 is SEHNR and CDR2 is FQNEAQ (reference sequence).

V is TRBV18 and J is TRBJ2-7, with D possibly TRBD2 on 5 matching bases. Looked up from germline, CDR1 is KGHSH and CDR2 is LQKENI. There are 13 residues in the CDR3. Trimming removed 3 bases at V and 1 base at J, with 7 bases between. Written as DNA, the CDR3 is TGTGCCAGCTCACCCCTAGCATCCTACGAGCAGTACGTC. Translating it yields CASSPLASYEQYV.

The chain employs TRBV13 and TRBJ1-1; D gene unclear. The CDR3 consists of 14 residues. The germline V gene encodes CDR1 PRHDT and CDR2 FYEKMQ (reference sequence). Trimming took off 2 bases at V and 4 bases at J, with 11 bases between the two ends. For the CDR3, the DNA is TGTGCCAGCAGCTTACGGAGGGAGGCCACTGAAGCTTTCTTT. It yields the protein CASSLRREATEAFF.

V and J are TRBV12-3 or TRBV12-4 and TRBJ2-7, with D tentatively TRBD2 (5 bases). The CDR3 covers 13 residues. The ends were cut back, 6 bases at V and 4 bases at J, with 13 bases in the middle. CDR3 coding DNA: TGTGCCAGCAGCCCCGGGTCGGGATACGAGCAGTACTTC. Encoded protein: CASSPGSGYEQYF.

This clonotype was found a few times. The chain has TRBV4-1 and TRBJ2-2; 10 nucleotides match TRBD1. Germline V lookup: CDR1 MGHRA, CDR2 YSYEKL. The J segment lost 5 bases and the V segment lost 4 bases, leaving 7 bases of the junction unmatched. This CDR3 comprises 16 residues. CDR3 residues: CASSPRQGARTGELFF. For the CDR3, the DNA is TGCGCCAGCAGCCCCCGACAGGGGGCAAGGACCGGGGAGCTGTTTTTT.

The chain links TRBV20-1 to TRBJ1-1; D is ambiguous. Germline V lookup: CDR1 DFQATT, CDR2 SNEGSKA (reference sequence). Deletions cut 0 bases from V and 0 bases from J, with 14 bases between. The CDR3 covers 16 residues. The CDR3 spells CSARDLLGSVNTEAFF. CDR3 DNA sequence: TGCAGTGCTAGAGATCTACTTGGTTCGGTGAACACTGAAGCTTTCTTT.

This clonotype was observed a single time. Here the CDR3 DNA reads TGTGCCAGCAGTCCTCAGGGAGCCAATGAGCAGTTCTTC. Translation gives CASSPQGANEQFF. The chain is built from TRBV28 and TRBJ2-1; D may be TRBD1 or TRBD2 (5 bases each). CDR1 and CDR2 (germline): MDHEN, SYDVKM. The CDR3 runs to 13 residues. V lost 5 bases to trimming and J lost 6 bases, with 11 bases between them.

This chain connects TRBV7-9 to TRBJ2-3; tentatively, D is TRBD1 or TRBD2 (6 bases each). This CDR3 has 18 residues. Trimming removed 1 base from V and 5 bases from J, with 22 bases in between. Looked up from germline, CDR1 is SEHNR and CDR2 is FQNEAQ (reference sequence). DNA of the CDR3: TGTGCCAGCAGCTTAGTCGGCTCTGATGGGGGGCTCCGAGATACGCAGTATTTT. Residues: CASSLVGSDGGLRDTQYF.

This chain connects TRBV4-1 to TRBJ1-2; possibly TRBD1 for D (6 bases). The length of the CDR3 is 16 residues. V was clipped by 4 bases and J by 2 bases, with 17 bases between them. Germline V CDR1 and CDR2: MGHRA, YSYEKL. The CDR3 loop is CASSPHIGDRNYGYTF. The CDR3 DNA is TGCGCCAGCAGCCCCCACATTGGTGACAGGAACTATGGCTACACCTTC.

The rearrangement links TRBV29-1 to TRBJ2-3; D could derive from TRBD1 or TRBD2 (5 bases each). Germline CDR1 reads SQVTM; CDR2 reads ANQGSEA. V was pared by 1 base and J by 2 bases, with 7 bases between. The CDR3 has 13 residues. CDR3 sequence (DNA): TGCAGCGTTGAAGGGGGGTTCACAGATACGCAGTATTTT. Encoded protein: CSVEGGFTDTQYF.

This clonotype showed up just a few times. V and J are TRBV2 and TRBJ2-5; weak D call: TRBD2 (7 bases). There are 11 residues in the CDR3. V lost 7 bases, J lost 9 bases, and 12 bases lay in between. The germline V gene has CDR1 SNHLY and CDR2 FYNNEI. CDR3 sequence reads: CASTGEGAQYF. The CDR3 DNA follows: TGTGCCAGCACAGGGGAGGGGGCCCAGTACTTC.

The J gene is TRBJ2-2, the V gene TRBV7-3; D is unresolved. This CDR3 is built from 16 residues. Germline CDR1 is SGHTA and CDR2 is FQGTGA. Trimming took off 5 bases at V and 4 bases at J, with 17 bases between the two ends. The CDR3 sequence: CASSRTGPYSTGELFF. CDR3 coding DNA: TGTGCCAGCAGCCGCACCGGGCCTTACTCCACCGGGGAGCTGTTTTTT.

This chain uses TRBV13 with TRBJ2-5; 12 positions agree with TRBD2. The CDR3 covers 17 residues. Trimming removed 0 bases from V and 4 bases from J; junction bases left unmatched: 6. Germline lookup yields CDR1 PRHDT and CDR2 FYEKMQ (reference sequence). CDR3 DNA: TGTGCCAGCAGCTTAGGCGCGACTAGCGGGGGACCAGAGACCCAGTACTTC. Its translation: CASSLGATSGGPETQYF.

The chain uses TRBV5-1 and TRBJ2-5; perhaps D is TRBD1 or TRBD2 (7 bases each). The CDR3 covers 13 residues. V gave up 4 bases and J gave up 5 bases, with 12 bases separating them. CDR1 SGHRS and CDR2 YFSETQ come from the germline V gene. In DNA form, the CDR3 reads TGCGCCAGCAGCCAGGGGGGGATGGAGACCCAGTACTTC. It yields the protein CASSQGGMETQYF.

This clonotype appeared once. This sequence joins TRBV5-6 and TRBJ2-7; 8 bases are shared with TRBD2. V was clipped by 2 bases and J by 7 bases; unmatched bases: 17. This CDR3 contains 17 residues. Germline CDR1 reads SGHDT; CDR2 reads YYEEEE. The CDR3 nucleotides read TGTGCCAGCAGCTTTTTACGCCCACCCCGGGGGGGTCAAGAGCAGTACGTC. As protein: CASSFLRPPRGGQEQYV.